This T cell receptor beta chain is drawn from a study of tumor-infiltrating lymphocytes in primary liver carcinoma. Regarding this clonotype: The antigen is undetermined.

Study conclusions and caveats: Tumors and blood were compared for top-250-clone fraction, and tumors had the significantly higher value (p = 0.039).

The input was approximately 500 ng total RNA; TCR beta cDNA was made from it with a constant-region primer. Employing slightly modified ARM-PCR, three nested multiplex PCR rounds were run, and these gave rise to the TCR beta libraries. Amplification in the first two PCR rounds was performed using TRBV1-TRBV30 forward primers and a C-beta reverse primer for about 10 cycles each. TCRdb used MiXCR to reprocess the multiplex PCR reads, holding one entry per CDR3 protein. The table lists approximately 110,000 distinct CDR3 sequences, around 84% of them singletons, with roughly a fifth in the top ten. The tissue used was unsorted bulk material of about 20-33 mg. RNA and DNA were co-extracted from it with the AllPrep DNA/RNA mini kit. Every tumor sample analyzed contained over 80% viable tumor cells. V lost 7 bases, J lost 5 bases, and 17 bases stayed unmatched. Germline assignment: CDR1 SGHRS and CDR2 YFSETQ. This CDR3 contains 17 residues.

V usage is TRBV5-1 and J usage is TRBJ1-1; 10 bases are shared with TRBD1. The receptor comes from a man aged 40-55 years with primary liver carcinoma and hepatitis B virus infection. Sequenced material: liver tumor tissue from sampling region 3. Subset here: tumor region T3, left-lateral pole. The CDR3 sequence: CASGPGTGDWVGTEAFF. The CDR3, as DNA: TGCGCCAGCGGCCCCGGGACAGGGGATTGGGTGGGGACTGAAGCTTTCTTT.